These 5 T cell receptor beta chains were all obtained from the same sample, sequenced in a study of T cells after yellow fever vaccination. TCRdb re-called the 5' RACE reads with MiXCR, one entry per CDR3 protein. The data show just over 250,000 distinct CDR3 sequences, around 5.2% seen once. Sample: CD4+ T cells sorted from PBMCs, taken on the day of the yellow fever booster vaccination. Receptor source: a man younger than 35 who received the YFV17D yellow fever vaccine.

This clonotype occurred many times. V gene TRBV29-1 combines with J gene TRBJ2-7; the D gene is possibly TRBD1 (6 bases). Trimming shortened V by 4 bases and J by 3 bases, and 19 bases separated the two germline ends. Germline CDR1 is SQVTM and CDR2 is ANQGSEA. This CDR3 contains 15 residues. CDR3 in DNA: TGCAGCGTTGCCCCGGGACAACGGTCCCGCTACGAGCAGTACGTC. It specifies CSVAPGQRSRYEQYV.

This clonotype was observed many times. The V and J genes are TRBV6-2 or TRBV6-3 and TRBJ1-1; D unresolved. The germline CDR1 and CDR2 sequences are MNHEY and SVGEGT. The CDR3 runs 13 residues. V was pared by 2 bases and J by 3 bases, with 7 bases between. The CDR3: CASSYGRDTEAFF. The DNA of the CDR3 is TGTGCCAGCAGTTACGGAAGAGACACTGAAGCTTTCTTT.

This sequence joins TRBV2 and TRBJ1-5; D possibly corresponds to TRBD1 (6 bases). The length of the CDR3 is 15 residues. The V gene's germline CDR1 is SNHLY and CDR2 FYNNEI. V was trimmed by 6 bases and J by 4 bases, leaving 16 bases between them. DNA of the CDR3: TGTGCCAGCAGGACACCGACAGGAGGGAATCAGCCCCAGCATTTT. Protein sequence: CASRTPTGGNQPQHF.

This rearrangement joins TRBV20-1 to TRBJ2-3, with D perhaps TRBD2 (7 bases). Deletions cut 2 bases from V and 4 bases from J, with 13 bases between. Germline lookup yields CDR1 DFQATT and CDR2 SNEGSKA (reference sequence). CDR3 length equals 14 residues. The CDR3 nucleotides read TGCAGTGCTAGAAAGGGGGGGGGACCAGATACGCAGTATTTT. This encodes CSARKGGGPDTQYF.

This clonotype was detected only a few times. The J gene is TRBJ2-1, the V gene TRBV6-4, with a tentative D call TRBD2 (6 bases). CDR3 length equals 14 residues. Trimming left V 4 bases short and J 4 bases short, with 11 bases between. Per the germline V gene, CDR1 is MRHNA and CDR2 is SNTAGT. The CDR3 is CASSVMAGYNEQFF. CDR3 DNA sequence: TGTGCCAGCAGTGTGATGGCGGGGTACAATGAGCAGTTCTTC.